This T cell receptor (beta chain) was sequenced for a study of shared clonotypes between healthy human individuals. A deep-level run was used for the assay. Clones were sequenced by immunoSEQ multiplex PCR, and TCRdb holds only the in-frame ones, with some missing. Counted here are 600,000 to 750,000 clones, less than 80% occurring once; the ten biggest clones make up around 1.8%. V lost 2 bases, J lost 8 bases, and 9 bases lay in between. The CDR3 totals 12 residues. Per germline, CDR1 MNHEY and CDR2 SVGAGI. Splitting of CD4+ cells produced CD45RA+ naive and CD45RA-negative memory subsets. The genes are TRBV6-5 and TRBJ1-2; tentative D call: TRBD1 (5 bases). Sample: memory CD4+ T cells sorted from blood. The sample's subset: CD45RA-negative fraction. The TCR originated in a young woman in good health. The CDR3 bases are TGTGCCAGCAGTTACAGGGGTGACGGCTACACCTTC. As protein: CASSYRGDGYTF.